The clone carrying this T cell receptor (beta chain) was counted between two and nine times. Its target is unknown. Germline CDR1 and CDR2: MNHNS and SASEGT. Trimming took off 9 bases at V and 7 bases at J, with 9 bases between the two ends. CDR3 length equals 11 residues. This sample stems from a study of T cells in Graves' hyperthyroidism and ophthalmopathy. Study-wide points: Researchers found most expanded thyroid clonotypes above 0.001 in blood as well.

The source material, RNA transcripts, was used to amplify TCR beta CDR3 regions. HTBI primers drove first-round RT-PCR of the TCR CDR3. TCRdb reprocessed the multiplex PCR reads via MiXCR and lists one record per CDR3 protein. This repertoire shows 560,000 or so distinct CDR3 sequences, just under 20% found once; its top ten account for roughly 47%. A Clinical Activity Score of at least 3, a NOSPECS grade of at least 4 and a duration under 3 months were recorded in the ophthalmopathy patients. The rearrangement links TRBV6-1 to TRBJ2-2; D unclear. The clonotype was recovered from a man aged 35-49 years with Graves' ophthalmopathy. Sample: blood. CDR3 residues: CASSGGGELFF. DNA of the CDR3: TGTGCCAGTTCCGGCGGCGGGGAGCTGTTTTTT.